This T cell receptor (beta chain) was documented in a study of T cell responses to AZD1222 COVID-19 vaccine. The method was immunoSEQ multiplex PCR; TCRdb's version includes in-frame clones alone and lacks a portion of them. The sample has about 100,000 clones, over 90% seen once. The sequencing used peripheral blood, collected on day 0 of AZD1222 vaccination. The source of this sequence is an adult in good health.

CDR3 residues: CSVFRQGELAYNEQFF. The CDR3 DNA follows: TGCAGCGTTTTTCGACAGGGGGAGTTAGCCTACAATGAGCAGTTCTTC. The chain employs TRBV29-1 and TRBJ2-1; TRBD1 aligns across 9 bases. Germline assignment: CDR1 SQVTM and CDR2 ANQGSEA. The V gene end was trimmed by 5 bases and the J gene end by 2 bases; junction bases not matched to a gene: 10. This CDR3 comprises 16 residues.